A single sample is the source of the 27 T cell receptor beta chains below, sequenced in a study of beta chain features in type 1 diabetes. Investigators reverse transcribed all isolated RNA, so they sequenced expressed TCRB transcripts. Assay: immunoSEQ multiplex PCR; the TCRdb copy retains only in-frame clones and omits some. This sample has fewer than 550,000 clones, with over 9.5% found just once. Sequenced input: naive CD4+ T cells from blood. These TCRs come from a woman aged 18 to 35 in good health.

The rearrangement joins TRBV7-2 to TRBJ2-4, with 8 bases matching TRBD1. The CDR3 covers 19 residues. Per germline, CDR1 SGHTA and CDR2 FQGNSA. J was trimmed by 0 bases and V by 2 bases; bases with no gene match: 12. The CDR3 DNA reads TGTGCCAGCAGCTTAAGTAACAGGGGGGTTCCCCTAGCCAAAAACATTCAGTACTTC. This codes for CASSLSNRGVPLAKNIQYF.

The V call is TRBV16, the J call TRBJ2-7, with no clear D. The germline V gene encodes CDR1 KGHSY and CDR2 FQNENV. Trimming took 1 base from V and 3 from J, leaving 13 bases between them. This CDR3 comprises 15 residues. As DNA, the CDR3 is TGTGCCAGCAGCCAATTACGCGCCCAGTACTACGAGCAGTACTTC. Protein: CASSQLRAQYYEQYF.

The chain is built from TRBV27 and TRBJ1-2; D possibly corresponds to TRBD1 (5 bases). Germline CDR1 and CDR2: MNHEY and SMNVEV (reference sequence). The CDR3 length is 13 residues. V lost 0 bases and J 4 bases, leaving 6 bases between the germline ends. CDR3 coding DNA: TGTGCCAGCAGTTTATCAGGGACCTATGGCTACACCTTC. Protein sequence: CASSLSGTYGYTF.

V usage is TRBV4-1 and J usage is TRBJ2-4, with D maybe TRBD1 (6 bases). This CDR3 comprises 16 residues. V lost 2 bases to trimming and J lost 5 bases, with 16 bases between them. CDR1 and CDR2 (germline): MGHRA, YSYEKL. CDR3 loop: CASSQTESRTENIQYF. CDR3 nucleotide sequence: TGCGCCAGCAGCCAAACAGAAAGTCGGACAGAAAACATTCAGTACTTC.

The table lists this clone with a few counts. The genes are TRBV4-3 and TRBJ1-2, with TRBD1 matching 7 bases. This CDR3 comprises 13 residues. V lost 3 bases to trimming and J lost 4 bases; unmatched junction nucleotides: 2. CDR1 LGHNA and CDR2 YSLEER come from the germline V gene. In DNA form, the CDR3 reads TGCGCCAGCAGCCATGGGACAGCCTATGGCTACACCTTC. Protein sequence: CASSHGTAYGYTF.

This clone was seen a handful of times. CDR3 nucleotides: TGTGCCAGCAGCTTAATTTGGGGGAGTGAAAAACTGTTTTTT. This sequence encodes CASSLIWGSEKLFF. The chain joins TRBV7-8 to TRBJ1-4; possible D gene TRBD1, 5 bases. CDR1 and CDR2 from the germline V gene are SGHVS and FQNEAQ. Trimming stripped 2 bases from V and 7 bases from J, with 11 bases between. This CDR3 has 14 residues.

The chain is built from TRBV7-6 and TRBJ2-7; TRBD1 is a possible D gene (6 bases). CDR3 length: 16 residues. Between the trimmed V and J ends, which lost 2 bases and 0 bases, there was a span of 14 bases. CDR1 is SGHVS, CDR2 FNYEAQ, per germline. The CDR3 loop reads CASSLTFRGSSYEQYF. The DNA for the CDR3 is TGTGCCAGCAGCTTAACATTTAGGGGGAGCTCCTACGAGCAGTACTTC.

This clone came up a few times. The V gene is TRBV4-1, the J gene TRBJ2-5; weak D call: TRBD1 (6 bases). Germline CDR1 is MGHRA and CDR2 is YSYEKL. V dropped 1 base and J dropped 3 bases, with 9 bases sitting between them. The CDR3 spans 14 residues. CDR3 sequence reads: CASSQGHREETQYF. The CDR3 bases are TGCGCCAGCAGCCAAGGTCACAGGGAAGAGACCCAGTACTTC.

This clone was found a few times. The chain carries TRBV14 and TRBJ2-7; 9 nucleotides match TRBD2. Trimming cost V 2 bases and J 0 bases; bases outside gene matches: 2. The CDR3 is made up of 15 amino acids. The germline V gene has CDR1 SGHDN and CDR2 FVKESK. The CDR3 reads CASSQLSGSSYEQYF. DNA for the CDR3: TGTGCCAGCAGCCAACTTAGCGGGAGCTCCTACGAGCAGTACTTC.

This clone was seen only a few times. The chain couples TRBV7-9 to TRBJ2-2; D gene ambiguous. CDR1 is SEHNR, CDR2 FQNEAQ, per germline (reference sequence). The CDR3 extends over 14 amino acids. The V gene lost 7 bases and the J gene lost 6 bases, with 15 bases spanning the gap. The DNA of the CDR3 is TGTGCCAGCACCCTCCTGACATTGTCCGGGGAGCTGTTTTTT. Protein: CASTLLTLSGELFF.

This clone was seen more than once but under ten times. The rearrangement links TRBV7-2 to TRBJ2-3; D not resolved. V was trimmed by 5 bases and J by 5 bases, leaving 11 bases between them. The CDR3 covers 13 residues. Looked up from germline, CDR1 is SGHTA and CDR2 is FQGNSA. CDR3 in DNA: TGTGCCAGCAGCCCACAGACGGGAGATACGCAGTATTTT. Encoded protein: CASSPQTGDTQYF.

This clone was picked up a small number of times. The chain uses TRBV18 and TRBJ2-6; a weak D match, TRBD1 (5 bases). This CDR3 spans 16 amino acids. The V gene's germline CDR1 is KGHSH and CDR2 LQKENI. Trimming took off 6 bases at V and 4 bases at J, with 16 bases between the two ends. In DNA, the CDR3 is TGTGCCAGCTCCCCAGGGTTTACGACGGGGGCCAACGTCCTGACTTTC. Translated, it gives CASSPGFTTGANVLTF.

This clone was observed a handful of times. The chain uses TRBV7-6 and TRBJ2-5; D ambiguous. Germline CDR1 and CDR2: SGHVS and FNYEAQ. Trimming cost V 2 bases and J 2 bases, with 9 bases left between them. This CDR3 has 14 amino acids. The CDR3 here is CASSLRTSQETQYF. The CDR3 DNA reads TGTGCCAGCAGCTTAAGGACCAGTCAAGAGACCCAGTACTTC.

This clone was recorded a few times. The V and J genes are TRBV30 and TRBJ2-7; 7 nucleotides align to TRBD1. V was clipped by 3 bases and J by 3 bases; unmatched bases: 8. CDR3 length: 14 amino acids. Germline CDR1 reads GTSNPN; CDR2 reads SVGIG (reference sequence). The CDR3 spells CAWRVLDRIYEQYF. In DNA, the CDR3 is TGTGCCTGGAGGGTACTGGACAGGATCTACGAGCAGTACTTC.

This clone was seen more than once but under ten times. The chain joins TRBV7-2 to TRBJ2-5; 9 bases match TRBD2. This CDR3 contains 16 residues. Germline-derived CDR1 and CDR2 are SGHTA and FQGNSA. Trimming at V came to 0 bases and at J to 5 bases, leaving 7 bases not matched to a gene. As DNA, the CDR3 is TGTGCCAGCAGCTTAGCGCGGGAGGGACGAGGGGAGACCCAGTACTTC. Amino acid sequence: CASSLAREGRGETQYF.

This clone has a handful of counts. The chain has TRBV19 and TRBJ2-2, with a tentative D call TRBD2 (5 bases). Between the trimmed V and J ends, which lost 7 bases and 13 bases, there was a span of 16 bases. CDR1 and CDR2 from the germline V gene are LNHDA and SQIVND (reference sequence). The CDR3 loop spans 12 amino acids. Written as DNA, the CDR3 is TGTGCCAGTAAAGACGGGGTGGGTGCGCTGTTTTTT. The encoded protein is CASKDGVGALFF.

The chain has TRBV28 and TRBJ1-2, with D tentatively TRBD1 (5 bases). The CDR3 runs to 15 residues. Deletions cut 3 bases from V and 5 bases from J, with 16 bases between. Per the germline V gene, CDR1 is MDHEN and CDR2 is SYDVKM. This chain's CDR3 is CASSFLRGVGYGYTF. The CDR3 DNA sequence: TGTGCCAGCAGTTTCTTGCGGGGGGTAGGGTATGGCTACACCTTC.

This clone came up a few times. This sequence joins TRBV7-2 and TRBJ2-7; 10 bases are shared with TRBD1. J gave up 3 bases and V 5 bases, and 7 bases lay outside the gene matches. This CDR3 comprises 15 residues. The germline CDR1 and CDR2 sequences are SGHTA and FQGNSA. The CDR3 sequence: CASSRGGQGVYEQYF. CDR3 nucleotide sequence: TGTGCCAGCAGCAGAGGCGGACAGGGGGTCTACGAGCAGTACTTC.

The J gene is TRBJ2-3, the V gene TRBV7-2; D gene ambiguous. This CDR3 has 13 amino acids. Trimming removed 5 bases from V and 5 bases from J, with 11 bases in between. Looked up from germline, CDR1 is SGHTA and CDR2 is FQGNSA. The CDR3 is CASSPRRGDTQYF. As DNA, the CDR3 is TGTGCCAGCAGCCCCCGGCGCGGAGATACGCAGTATTTT.

The gene calls are TRBV30 and TRBJ1-5; possible D gene TRBD1, 5 bases. Germline assignment: CDR1 GTSNPN and CDR2 SVGIG (reference sequence). Between the trimmed V and J ends, which lost 2 bases and 7 bases, there was a span of 18 bases. This CDR3 is 15 amino acids long. DNA for the CDR3: TGTGCCTGGAGTCGATCCGGGACCAAAAGACAGCCCCAGCATTTT. Translated, it gives CAWSRSGTKRQPQHF.

The J gene is TRBJ2-7, the V gene TRBV5-4, with TRBD2 matching over 11 bases. Germline V gene data show CDR1 as SGHNT and CDR2 as YYREEE (reference sequence). This CDR3 contains 18 residues. V was pared by 5 bases and J by 6 bases, with 19 bases of the junction left unmatched. CDR3 residues: CASSSGSKLAGGPREQYV. The CDR3 bases are TGTGCCAGCAGTTCCGGATCCAAATTAGCGGGGGGGCCGCGCGAGCAGTACGTC.

This sequence joins TRBV11-2 and TRBJ2-3; a possible D gene is TRBD2 (6 bases). The V and J ends lost 5 bases and 3 bases respectively, with 18 bases between them. CDR1 and CDR2 from the germline V gene are SGHAT and FQNNGV. The length of the CDR3 is 16 residues. CDR3 DNA: TGTGCCAGCAGCCCGGACGCCAGCGGACTAACAGATACGCAGTATTTT. It is translated as CASSPDASGLTDTQYF.

The gene calls are TRBV5-1 and TRBJ2-2; 9 nucleotides match TRBD2. This CDR3 spans 16 amino acids. Germline V gives CDR1 SGHRS, CDR2 YFSETQ. V shed 3 bases and J 4 bases; nucleotides not matched to a gene: 7. The CDR3 nucleotides are TGCGCCAGCAGCTCCACTAGCGGGCACTCCACCGGGGAGCTGTTTTTT. Translating gives CASSSTSGHSTGELFF.

CDR3 protein: CASSPSLVGATGGETQYF. In nucleotides, the CDR3 is TGTGCCAGCTCACCAAGCCTGGTGGGAGCGACGGGGGGAGAGACCCAGTACTTC. The V and J genes are TRBV18 and TRBJ2-5; 7 nucleotides line up with TRBD2. V shed 2 bases and J 4 bases; nucleotides not matched to a gene: 16. The length of the CDR3 is 18 residues. The germline gives CDR1 KGHSH, CDR2 LQKENI. Full variable domain (rest looked up from reference TRBV18 and TRBJ2-5): NAGVMQNPRHLVRRRGQEARLRCSPMKGHSHVYWYRQLPEEGLKFMVYLQKENIIDESGMPKERFSAEFPKEGPSILRIQQVVRGDSAAYFCASSPSLVGATGGETQYFGPGTRLLVL.

V is TRBV18 and J is TRBJ2-2, with TRBD1 as a possible D gene (5 bases). Trimming removed 3 bases from V and 0 bases from J, with 8 bases in between. The germline V gene encodes CDR1 KGHSH and CDR2 LQKENI. CDR3 length: 15 residues. The CDR3 DNA reads as TGTGCCAGCTCACCCAGGGTATCGAACACCGGGGAGCTGTTTTTT. Amino acid sequence: CASSPRVSNTGELFF.

The gene calls are TRBV7-3 and TRBJ2-3; tentatively, D is TRBD1 or TRBD2 (6 bases each). The V gene's germline CDR1 is SGHTA and CDR2 FQGTGA. The V gene lost 5 bases and the J gene lost 1 base, with 13 bases spanning the gap. This CDR3 contains 15 residues. Here the CDR3 DNA reads TGTGCCAGCAGCGAACAGGGACTTGGCACAGATACGCAGTATTTT. It yields the protein CASSEQGLGTDTQYF.

This clone was picked up a small number of times. The V call is TRBV7-9, the J call TRBJ2-5; 10 positions agree with TRBD1. The junction had 11 bases not matched to a gene; V was cut back by 8 bases and J by 5 bases. The CDR3 contains 15 residues. CDR1 is SEHNR and CDR2 is FQNEAQ in the germline V gene (reference sequence). In DNA form, the CDR3 reads TGTGCCAGCTCCCTAGGGGACAGGGGATGGGAGACCCAGTACTTC. It encodes CASSLGDRGWETQYF.